This T cell receptor beta chain was observed in a study of PD-1 blockade in mismatch repair-deficient tumors (dated 2017 in TCRdb). The study in broad terms: The trial enrolled more than 85 consecutive patients with some twelve mismatch repair-deficient cancer types between September 2013 and late 2016, all previously treated and progressing. Deep sequencing of TCR CDR3 regions was used to track tumor-associated T cell clones in peripheral blood of patients responding to PD-1 blockade.

Paper-wide results and their limitations: Rapid expansion after pembrolizumab followed by contraction, generally before radiologic responses, was shown by tumor-resident clones, which were often undetectable in blood before treatment.

The CDR3, cysteine through phenylalanine, is 16 amino acids long. The kept DNA is CDR3 alone, 48 bases in frame from the first base. V and J lose 7 bases and 4 bases, and a span of 19 bases separates them. For every enrolled patient, mismatch repair deficiency was confirmed by either polymerase chain reaction or immunohistochemistry. A few patients who responded to pembrolizumab therapy underwent TCR sequencing. Pembrolizumab PD-1 blockade was prospectively tested in advanced mismatch repair-deficient cancers, regardless of tissue of origin, in the phase II trial. Peripheral blood T cell samples were gathered serially, both before PD-1 blockade started and at multiple time points afterward. Blood sampling times were expressed in weeks after the first pembrolizumab dose. Library method: the immunoSEQ multiplex PCR assay. What TCRdb holds here is the immuneACCESS table cut down to in-frame rearrangements. Part of the clones is not present; checked against another copy, under half of the missing clones reflect an unresolved V gene, and the others are unexplained. The sample profile shows approximately 130,000 clones; roughly 86% of them were found once. The top ten clonotypes cover roughly 14% of the sample.

Regarding this clone: The clone's antigen remains unknown. Base qualities are missing; no much larger clone stands one base away.

The source is an adult with mismatch repair-deficient cancer. This receptor chain uses TRBV6-7 and TRBJ1-4; TRBD1 is a possible D gene, resting on 5 matching bases. TRBV6-7 is annotated as an ORF whose role is uncertain. This specimen consisted of peripheral blood, obtained 44 weeks after starting pembrolizumab. DNA sequence: TGTGCCAGCATTCAAGGGGCGGCGTATGTTAATGAAAAACTGTTTTTT. Translated, this is CASIQGAAYVNEKLFF.